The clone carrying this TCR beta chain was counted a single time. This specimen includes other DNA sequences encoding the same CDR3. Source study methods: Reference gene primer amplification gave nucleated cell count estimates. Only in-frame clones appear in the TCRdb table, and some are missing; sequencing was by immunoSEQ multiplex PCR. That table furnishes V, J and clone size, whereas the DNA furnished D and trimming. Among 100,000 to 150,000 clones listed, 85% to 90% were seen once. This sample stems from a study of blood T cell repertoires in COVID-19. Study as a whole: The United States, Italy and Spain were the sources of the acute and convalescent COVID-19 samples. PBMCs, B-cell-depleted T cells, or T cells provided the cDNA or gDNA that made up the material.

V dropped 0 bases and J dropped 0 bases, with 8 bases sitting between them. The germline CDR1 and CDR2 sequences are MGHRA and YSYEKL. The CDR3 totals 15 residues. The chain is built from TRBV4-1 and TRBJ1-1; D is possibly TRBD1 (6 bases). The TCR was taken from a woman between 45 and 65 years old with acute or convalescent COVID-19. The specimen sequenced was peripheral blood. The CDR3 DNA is TGCGCCAGCAGCCAAGAGGGACATTTGAACACTGAAGCTTTCTTT. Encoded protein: CASSQEGHLNTEAFF.